The clone carrying this T cell receptor (beta chain) was detected a few times. The sample is drawn from a study of radiation and T cells in renal cell carcinoma. This sample's time point: baseline pretreatment blood. Treatment of the sample: 15 Gy SBRT to primary tumor, nephrectomy 4 weeks later. Profiled with immunoSEQ multiplex PCR; TCRdb holds only in-frame clones, not every one. The data hold about 150,000 clones, with about 88% observed a single time. The sequences come from blood, collected from a patient whose treatment included radiotherapy and nephrectomy. The origin of this receptor is a woman between 65 and 79 years old with renal cell carcinoma.

CDR3 sequence (DNA): TGCGCCAGCAGCCGGGCCGGGGATCAGCCCCAGCATTTT. It encodes CASSRAGDQPQHF. The chain couples TRBV5-1 to TRBJ1-5, with D hard to call. The ends were cut back, 4 bases at V and 5 bases at J, with 10 bases in the middle. The CDR3 sequence is 13 residues long. CDR1 is SGHRS and CDR2 is YFSETQ in the germline V gene.